The entry below describes one T cell receptor beta chain. Its antigen is currently unknown. The sample belongs to a study of cytomegalovirus exposure and HLA in healthy donors. Overall study: Unique TCRs numbering roughly 80 million, obtained from HLA-typed donors, made up an early data release.

General observations from the study: Among immune exposure information, only CMV serostatus was available.

In the PCR, 60 Vbeta and 13 Jbeta primers were used. Clones were read by immunoSEQ multiplex PCR, and TCRdb kept only the in-frame ones, dropping some. Of about 98,000 clones in the sample, about 81% were seen once. The ends were cut back, 0 bases at V and 2 bases at J, with 8 bases in the middle. Germline loops: CDR1 MGHRA, CDR2 YSYEKL. The length of the CDR3 is 14 residues. The chain links TRBV4-1 to TRBJ2-7; D is unresolved. This clonotype originated in a man aged 35 to 55 in good health and CMV-seronegative. Sequencing input: PBMCs. The CDR3 sequence: CASSQDQATYEQYF. Here the CDR3 DNA reads TGCGCCAGCAGCCAAGATCAGGCAACCTACGAGCAGTACTTC.